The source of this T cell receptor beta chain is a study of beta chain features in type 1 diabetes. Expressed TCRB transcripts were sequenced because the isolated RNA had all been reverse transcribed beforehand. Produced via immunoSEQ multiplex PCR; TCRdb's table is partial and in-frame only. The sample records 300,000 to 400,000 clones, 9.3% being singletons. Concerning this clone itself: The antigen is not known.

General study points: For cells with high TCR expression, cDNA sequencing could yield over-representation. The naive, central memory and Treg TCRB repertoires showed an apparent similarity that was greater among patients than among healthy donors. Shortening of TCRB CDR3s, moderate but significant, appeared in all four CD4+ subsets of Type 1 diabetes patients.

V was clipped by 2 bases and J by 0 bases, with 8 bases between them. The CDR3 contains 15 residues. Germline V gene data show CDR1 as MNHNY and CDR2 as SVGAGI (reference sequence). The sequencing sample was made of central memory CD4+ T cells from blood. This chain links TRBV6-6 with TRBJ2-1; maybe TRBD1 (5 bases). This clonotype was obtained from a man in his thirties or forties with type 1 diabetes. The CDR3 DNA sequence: TGTGCCAGCAGTTACGGGGCTGGCTCCTACAATGAGCAGTTCTTC. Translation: CASSYGAGSYNEQFF.